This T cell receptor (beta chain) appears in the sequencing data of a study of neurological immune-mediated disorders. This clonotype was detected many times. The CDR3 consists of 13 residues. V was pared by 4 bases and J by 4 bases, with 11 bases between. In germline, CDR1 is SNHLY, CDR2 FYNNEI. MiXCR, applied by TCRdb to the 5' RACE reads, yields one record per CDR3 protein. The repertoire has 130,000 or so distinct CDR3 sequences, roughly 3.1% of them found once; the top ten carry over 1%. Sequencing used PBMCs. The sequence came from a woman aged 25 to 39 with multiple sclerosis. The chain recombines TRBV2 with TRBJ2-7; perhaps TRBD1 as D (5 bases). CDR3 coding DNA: TGTGCCAGCAGTGGAGTAGGGGTATACGAGCAGTACTTC. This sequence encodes CASSGVGVYEQYF.